A selection of T cell receptor beta chains follows, all from one sample in a study of CD8+ T cells in alopecia areata. Repertoires were generated with immunoSEQ multiplex PCR, while TCRdb's copy carries only in-frame clones and drops some. The table includes under 350,000 clones, roughly 64% detected once. The sequencing used CD4+ T cells sorted from blood, collected at week 24, from a patient treated with tofacitinib. The receptor source for this set is a human donor with alopecia areata. Both conserved end residues are part of each CDR3.

TRBV30,13,CAWSNEGTTEAFF
TRBV5-1,21,CASSLETRGGAPSFLTGELFF
TRBV2,16,CASSGRQGWNTGELFF
TRBV18,16,CASSERVPSGANVLTF
TRBV29-1,13,CSVSGLLNTEAFF
TRBV28,13,CASSLSGPDGYTF
TRBV29-1,14,CSALVGLEDYEQYF
TRBV25-1,14,CASNGYANTGELFF
TRBV7-9,15,CASSLQGNSGNTIYF
TRBV4-2,20,CASSQDPLIGGGTNTGELFF
TRBV29-1,12,CSVHHSGNEQFF
TRBV7-9,11,CASSSKGGRIF
TRBV7-2,14,CASSFQGGGETQYF
TRBV7-8,15,CASGGTVSSTDTQYF
TRBV30,13,CAHPGKSYNEQFF
TRBV14,13,CASSRTGGTEAFF
TRBV29-1,13,CSVGPGLQETQYF
TRBV30,12,CAWSPQSGPQHF
TRBV2,13,CASSGGGSYEQYF
TRBV30,14,CAWSAGQGGGEQFF
TRBV28,15,CASSRRSLRPHEQYF
TRBV5-5,12,CASSLAADEAFF
TRBV5-1,14,CASSSSNRDVEAFF
TRBV25-1,16,CASTSEGAAPFYEQYF
TRBV10-3,18,CAIRAGARDARAPYGYTF
TRBV5-1,16,CASSLGGFANTGELFF
TRBV30,11,CAWWTGGEQYF
TRBV30,14,CAWKGDSPGNTIYF
TRBV6-9,13,CASRRLGDQVKYF
TRBV10-3,16,CAISDDRKAIQETQYF
TRBV7-9,12,CATKRNNSPLHF
TRBV5-1,15,CASSLVGGGQETQYF
TRBV25-1,14,CASSGQGAIWGYTF
TRBV4-3,12,CASSQGPYGYTF
TRBV29-1,14,CSVEGGTGPLGQYF
TRBV6-5,13,CASSETGLGGYTF
TRBV29-1,15,CSVEKGQLFTDTQYF
TRBV29-1,12,CSVVGGTDTQYF
TRBV2,12,CASRLSTYEQYF
TRBV9,13,CASSPGGTDTQYF
TRBV7-3,14,CASSFRGMNTEAFF